This record covers a single TCR beta chain. Germline V lookup: CDR1 MNHEY, CDR2 SVGAGI. The CDR3 sequence is 14 residues long. Trimming cost V 8 bases and J 2 bases, with 15 bases left between them. The sample is drawn from a study of blood T cell repertoires in COVID-19. The wider study: The origin of the acute and convalescent COVID-19 samples was the United States, Italy and Spain. The analysed material was cDNA or gDNA that came from T cells, B-cell-depleted T cells, or PBMCs.

Authors' methods: Nucleated cell counts were estimated from reference gene primer amplification. Sequencing was performed with immunoSEQ multiplex PCR; in TCRdb, only in-frame clones are kept and a portion is missing. Clone size and the V and J calls come from that table; the DNA yielded D and trimming. The repertoire holds some 100,000 clones, with less than 85% as singletons. This rearrangement joins TRBV6-5 to TRBJ1-2, with TRBD1 as a possible D gene (6 bases). The receptor was derived from a woman aged 55-70 years with acute or convalescent COVID-19. Sequenced: peripheral blood. The CDR3 sequence: CASRPLGTNYGYTF. Here the CDR3 DNA reads TGTGCCAGCCGACCTCTTGGGACAAACTATGGCTACACCTTC.